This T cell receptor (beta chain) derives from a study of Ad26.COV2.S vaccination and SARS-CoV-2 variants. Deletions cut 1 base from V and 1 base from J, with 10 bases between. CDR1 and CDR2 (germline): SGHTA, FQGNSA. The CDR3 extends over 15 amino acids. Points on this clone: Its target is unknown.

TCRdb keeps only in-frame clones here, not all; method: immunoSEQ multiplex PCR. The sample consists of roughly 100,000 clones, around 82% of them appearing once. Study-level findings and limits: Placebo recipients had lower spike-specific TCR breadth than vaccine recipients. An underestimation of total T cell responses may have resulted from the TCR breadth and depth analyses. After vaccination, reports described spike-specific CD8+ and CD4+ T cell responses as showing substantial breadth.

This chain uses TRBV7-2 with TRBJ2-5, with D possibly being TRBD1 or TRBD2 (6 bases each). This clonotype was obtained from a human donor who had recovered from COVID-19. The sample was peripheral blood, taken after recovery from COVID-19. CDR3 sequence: CASSLVPGAQETQYF. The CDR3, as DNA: TGTGCCAGCAGCTTAGTTCCGGGGGCCCAAGAGACCCAGTACTTC.